These 3 T cell receptor beta chains share one sample of origin, sequenced in a study of blood T cell repertoires in COVID-19. This table comes from immunoSEQ multiplex PCR, and its TCRdb copy is limited to in-frame clones, with some not included. Among hundreds of thousands of clones listed, 88% were seen once. Sequenced input: peripheral blood. Source of these receptors: a man of 80 years or more with acute or convalescent COVID-19.

This clone was detected ten times or more. This chain links TRBV6-5 with TRBJ2-3; 8 nucleotides line up with TRBD1. V lost 8 bases and J lost 7; bases outside the gene matches: 5. The CDR3 covers 12 residues. Looked up from germline, CDR1 is MNHEY and CDR2 is SVGAGI. The chain's CDR3 is CASFTGGNTQYF. Here the CDR3 DNA reads TGTGCCAGCTTTACAGGGGGGAATACGCAGTATTTT.

As regards this clone: The sample holds other DNA sequences that translate to the same CDR3. This rearrangement joins TRBV9 to TRBJ2-2; 11 positions match TRBD2. The trim removed 5 bases at V and 3 bases at J, leaving 3 bases unmatched. The CDR3 sequence is 15 residues long. Germline V gene lookup returns CDR1 SGDLS and CDR2 YYNGEE. In nucleotides, the CDR3 is TGTGCCAGCAGTACTAGCGGGGGTGACACCGGGGAGCTGTTTTTT. Translated: CASSTSGGDTGELFF.

This chain uses TRBV15 with TRBJ1-6; D remains unclear. CDR3 length: 13 residues. The V and J ends lost 8 bases and 0 bases respectively, with 5 bases between them. Germline lookup yields CDR1 LNHNV and CDR2 YYDKDF (reference sequence). The DNA of the CDR3 is TGTGCCACCGGGAGCTCCTATAATTCACCCCTCCACTTT. Its protein is CATGSSYNSPLHF.